These 23 T cell receptor beta chains were all obtained from the same sample, sequenced in a study of cytomegalovirus exposure and HLA in healthy donors. PCR primers comprised 60 Vbeta and 13 Jbeta primers. TCRdb keeps only in-frame clones here, not all; method: immunoSEQ multiplex PCR. The data show some 150,000 clones, with roughly 80% seen just once and less than 3.5% held by the top ten. The source material was PBMCs. The receptors originated from a woman aged 25 to 39 in good health and CMV-seronegative.

V and J are TRBV28 and TRBJ2-1, with D possibly TRBD2 on 6 matching bases. Germline CDR1 and CDR2: MDHEN and SYDVKM. The V gene lost 3 bases and the J gene lost 7 bases, with 19 bases spanning the gap. The CDR3 is 16 residues long. This chain's CDR3 is CASSFFRDFQRNEQFF. DNA for the CDR3: TGTGCCAGCAGTTTCTTCCGGGACTTTCAAAGGAATGAGCAGTTCTTC.

The chain links TRBV5-1 to TRBJ2-4, with TRBD2 matching over 8 bases. Germline values: CDR1 SGHRS, CDR2 YFSETQ. There are 15 residues in the CDR3. Trimming took 4 bases from V and 3 from J; bases not matched to a gene: 6. CDR3 sequence (DNA): TGCGCCAGCAGCGTAGCGGGGTTAGACAAAAACATTCAGTACTTC. Translated, it gives CASSVAGLDKNIQYF. Drawing the rest from reference TRBV5-1 and TRBJ2-4, the complete variable domain is KAGVTQTPRYLIKTRGQQVTLSCSPISGHRSVSWYQQTPGQGLQFLFEYFSETQRNKGNFPGRFSGRQFSNSRSEMNVSTLELGDSALYLCASSVAGLDKNIQYFGAGTRLSVL.

J is TRBJ2-2 and V is TRBV28; no clear D. The CDR3 runs to 14 residues. The germline gives CDR1 MDHEN, CDR2 SYDVKM. V was trimmed by 3 bases and J by 1 base, leaving 6 bases between them. The CDR3 spells CASSFRKNTGELFF. The DNA for the CDR3 is TGTGCCAGCAGTTTCAGGAAGAACACCGGGGAGCTGTTTTTT.

The table lists this clone with a few counts. The gene calls are TRBV2 and TRBJ2-1, with TRBD2 matching over 14 bases. V dropped 6 bases and J dropped 4; count of bases not matched to a gene: 5. The CDR3 consists of 16 residues. The germline CDR1 and CDR2 sequences are SNHLY and FYNNEI. This CDR3 is CASSPGLAGGYNEQFF. The CDR3 coding sequence is TGTGCCAGCAGCCCCGGACTAGCGGGGGGATACAATGAGCAGTTCTTC.

This clone has more than one count but fewer than ten. This chain joins TRBV5-1 and TRBJ2-6, with D perhaps TRBD1 (5 bases). This CDR3 has 16 amino acids. Germline CDR1 is SGHRS and CDR2 is YFSETQ. Trimming stripped 0 bases from V and 0 bases from J, with 7 bases between. The CDR3 loop reads CASSLGGLSGANVLTF. The CDR3 nucleotides read TGCGCCAGCAGCTTGGGGGGCCTCTCTGGGGCCAACGTCCTGACTTTC.

The V gene is TRBV29-1, the J gene TRBJ1-2, with TRBD1 identical over 8 bases. CDR3 length: 17 amino acids. Germline lookup yields CDR1 SQVTM and CDR2 ANQGSEA. V lost 3 bases, J lost 5 bases, and 17 bases stayed unmatched. The CDR3 region has the DNA TGCAGCGTTGATGTTGTTTTGGGTGCAGGGGGCAGTTATGGCTACACCTTC. Translation: CSVDVVLGAGGSYGYTF. Together with reference TRBV29-1 and TRBJ1-2, the CDR3 gives the full variable domain: SAVISQKPSRDICQRGTSLTIQCQVDSQVTMMFWYRQQPGQSLTLIATANQGSEATYESGFVIDKFPISRPNLTFSTLTVSNMSPEDSSIYLCSVDVVLGAGGSYGYTFGSGTRLTVV.

This rearrangement joins TRBV29-1 to TRBJ2-1; TRBD2 is a possible D gene (5 bases). The V end lost 5 bases, the J end lost 4 bases, and 6 bases lay between the germline ends. This CDR3 has 11 amino acids. Germline V gives CDR1 SQVTM, CDR2 ANQGSEA. The CDR3: CSVSGYNEQFF. CDR3 sequence (DNA): TGCAGCGTTTCGGGATACAATGAGCAGTTCTTC.

The V gene is TRBV29-1, the J gene TRBJ2-1; 11 nucleotides line up with TRBD2. The CDR3 sequence is 16 residues long. The V gene's germline CDR1 is SQVTM and CDR2 ANQGSEA. Trimming took 6 bases from V and 0 from J; bases not matched to a gene: 7. The CDR3, as DNA: TGCAGCGTGACCGGACTAGCGGGCCTCTCCTACAATGAGCAGTTCTTC. This encodes CSVTGLAGLSYNEQFF.

The CDR3: CASSKGRALRVSGDQETQYF. CDR3 coding DNA: TGTGCCAGCAGCAAAGGTCGTGCTTTGAGAGTTAGCGGGGACCAAGAGACCCAGTACTTC. The chain is built from TRBV21-1 and TRBJ2-5; TRBD2 is taken as the D call from the table, unchecked against the DNA. TRBV21-1 is a pseudogene locus. This CDR3 is built from 20 residues.

The V call is TRBV7-2, the J call TRBJ2-1, with TRBD2 matching over 12 bases. After removal of 5 bases from V and 2 bases from J, the junction contained 10 bases not matched to a gene. The germline V gene has CDR1 SGHTA and CDR2 FQGNSA. This CDR3 is built from 18 residues. The DNA of the CDR3 is TGTGCCAGCAGCACCCCTAGCGGGGGGGCCGGGGCCTACAATGAGCAGTTCTTC. It codes for CASSTPSGGAGAYNEQFF.

The chain combines TRBV4-1 with TRBJ2-1; tentatively, D is TRBD2 (6 bases). The germline gives CDR1 MGHRA, CDR2 YSYEKL. This CDR3 has 15 amino acids. Trimming took 4 bases from V and 7 from J, leaving 17 bases between them. This CDR3 reads CASSPFGGIVNEQFF. The CDR3 DNA is TGCGCCAGCAGCCCCTTCGGCGGGATAGTGAATGAGCAGTTCTTC.

The chain combines TRBV19 with TRBJ1-5; possible D gene TRBD1, 6 bases. With 3 bases removed from V and 6 bases from J, the gap between germline ends came to 12 bases. CDR1 is LNHDA and CDR2 is SQIVND in the germline V gene (reference sequence). The CDR3 loop spans 14 amino acids. CDR3 sequence reads: CASSMAGVPQPQHF. The CDR3 DNA reads TGTGCCAGTAGTATGGCAGGGGTTCCTCAGCCCCAGCATTTT.

This clone was seen a single time. This chain joins TRBV7-2 and TRBJ1-3; D gene ambiguous. V was shortened by 3 bases and J by 3 bases, with 9 bases between the two germline ends. The CDR3 contains 14 residues. The germline V gene has CDR1 SGHTA and CDR2 FQGNSA. CDR3 coding DNA: TGTGCCAGCAGCTTTCGTCGGGGTGGAAACACCATATATTTT. Amino acids: CASSFRRGGNTIYF. Variable domain in full (rest from reference TRBV7-2 and TRBJ1-3): GAGVSQSPSNKVTEKGKDVELRCDPISGHTALYWYRQSLGQGLEFLIYFQGNSAPDKSGLPSDRFSAERTGGSVSTLTIQRTQQEDSAVYLCASSFRRGGNTIYFGEGSWLTVV.

The V and J genes are TRBV7-2 and TRBJ2-7; D gene uncertain. Germline CDR1 reads SGHTA; CDR2 reads FQGNSA. With 1 base removed from V and 2 bases from J, the gap between germline ends came to 9 bases. CDR3 length equals 14 residues. CDR3 DNA sequence: TGTGCCAGCAGCTTAGTGGTCGGTACCTACGAGCAGTACTTC. Encoded protein: CASSLVVGTYEQYF.

The chain joins TRBV7-3 to TRBJ2-2, with D maybe TRBD2 (7 bases). Germline V gene lookup returns CDR1 SGHTA and CDR2 FQGTGA. V lost 5 bases to trimming and J lost 5 bases, with 15 bases between them. CDR3 length equals 15 residues. The CDR3 coding sequence is TGTGCCAGCAGCCAAGAGGGGGGAGGGACCGGGGAGCTGTTTTTT. It codes for CASSQEGGGTGELFF.

J is TRBJ1-2 and V is TRBV29-1; D ambiguous. This CDR3 region has 13 residues. Trimming stripped 4 bases from V and 0 bases from J, with 9 bases between. Germline CDR1 SQVTM, CDR2 ANQGSEA. This CDR3 is CSVAAIANYGYTF. The CDR3 DNA is TGCAGCGTTGCCGCCATAGCTAACTATGGCTACACCTTC.

The chain employs TRBV2 and TRBJ2-5; unclear D gene. CDR3 length: 13 residues. V lost 1 base and J 5 bases, leaving 8 bases between the germline ends. Germline CDR1 SNHLY, CDR2 FYNNEI. CDR3 nucleotides: TGTGCCAGCAGTGAAGACGCGTGGGAGACCCAGTACTTC. It codes for CASSEDAWETQYF.

The CDR3 is CASSESDRSQPQHF. CDR3 sequence (DNA): TGTGCCAGCAGTGAAAGTGACAGGAGTCAGCCCCAGCATTTT. The J gene is TRBJ1-5, the V gene TRBV2, with TRBD1 as a possible D gene (6 bases). The V gene lost 2 bases and the J gene lost 6 bases, with 11 bases spanning the gap. CDR1 SNHLY and CDR2 FYNNEI come from the germline V gene. The CDR3 is made up of 14 amino acids.

This sequence joins TRBV19 and TRBJ1-4; TRBD1 agrees at 7 bases. Trimming took 2 bases from V and 5 from J; bases not matched to a gene: 5. Germline CDR1 LNHDA, CDR2 SQIVND (reference sequence). This CDR3 is 15 amino acids long. DNA for the CDR3: TGTGCCAGTAGTATAAAGGGGGCATGGAATGAAAAACTGTTTTTT. Translating it yields CASSIKGAWNEKLFF.

The J gene is TRBJ2-4, the V gene TRBV15; D may be TRBD1 (5 bases). Germline CDR1 is LNHNV and CDR2 is YYDKDF (reference sequence). The CDR3 runs to 18 residues. Between the trimmed V and J ends, which lost 3 bases and 0 bases, there was a span of 18 bases. The DNA of the CDR3 is TGTGCCACCAGCAGTGTATTGGGGCACTTACTAGCCAAAAACATTCAGTACTTC. The encoded protein is CATSSVLGHLLAKNIQYF. The full variable domain, completed using reference TRBV15 and TRBJ2-4, is DAMVIQNPRYQVTQFGKPVTLSCSQTLNHNVMYWYQQKSSQAPKLLFHYYDKDFNNEADTPDNFQSRRPNTSFCFLDIRSPGLGDTAMYLCATSSVLGHLLAKNIQYFGAGTRLSVL.

This sequence joins TRBV4-3 and TRBJ2-1, with D perhaps TRBD2 (5 bases). CDR1 and CDR2 from the germline V gene are LGHNA and YSLEER. V was clipped by 1 base and J by 4 bases, with 17 bases between them. The CDR3 runs 17 residues. The chain's CDR3 is CASSQGVVGLPYNEQFF. The DNA for the CDR3 is TGCGCCAGCAGCCAAGGCGTCGTAGGACTCCCTTACAATGAGCAGTTCTTC.

This chain links TRBV9 with TRBJ1-3; a weak D match, TRBD1 (5 bases). Between the trimmed V and J ends, which lost 6 bases and 2 bases, there was a span of 15 bases. The V gene's germline CDR1 is SGDLS and CDR2 YYNGEE. The CDR3 contains 15 residues. CDR3 in DNA: TGTGCCAGCACCTCATGGGGGGAGGCTGGAAACACCATATATTTT. Protein sequence: CASTSWGEAGNTIYF.

The genes are TRBV4-1 and TRBJ2-3; D is unclear. The germline CDR1 and CDR2 sequences are MGHRA and YSYEKL. This CDR3 comprises 12 residues. Between the trimmed V and J ends, which lost 3 bases and 12 bases, there was a span of 13 bases. CDR3 loop: CASSHADLSQYF. The CDR3 DNA reads as TGCGCCAGCAGCCATGCAGACTTATCACAGTATTTT.